This is a list of T cell receptor beta chains from one sample in a study of T-cell reconstitution after alpha-beta-depleted transplantation in children. TCRdb called the PCR reads again in MiXCR, with one record for every CDR3 protein. The table includes 250,000 to 400,000 distinct CDR3 sequences, about a quarter detected once. The specimen comprised PBMCs, mostly from graft donor cells, sampled 180 days after TCRalphabeta/CD19-depleted stem cell transplant. Source of these receptors: a male patient between 10 and 17 years old who had a stem cell transplant for acute lymphoblastic leukemia, so the T cells may come from the graft donor. Each CDR3 is given without its conserved first and last residue. The listing skips clone size in some rows; elsewhere it reads once, few, many or a size class.

>TRBJ2-1|TRBV13|few
ASRRAPGRHEQF
>TRBJ2-1|TRBV28|NA
ASSLGGFSYNEQF
>TRBJ2-7|TRBV7-9|NA
ASSPRRWEQY
>TRBJ2-1|TRBV20-1|NA
SAEGLAGVAYNEQF
>TRBJ2-2|TRBV5-1|NA
ASSAPGSDGELF
>TRBJ2-7|TRBV10-3|NA
ATQTGSYEQY
>TRBJ2-7|TRBV15|NA
ATSRDVTREQY
>TRBJ1-2|TRBV28|NA
ASSLWGNYGYT
>TRBJ2-7|TRBV27|NA
ASSNGAFYEQY
>TRBJ1-5|TRBV28|few
ASRWTPYQPQH
>TRBJ2-5|TRBV18|few
ASSPFWAEYQETQY
>TRBJ1-1|TRBV7-8|NA
ASSSGLLNTEAF
>TRBJ2-5|TRBV5-1|NA
ASSAGTIPLQETQY
>TRBJ1-2|TRBV5-1|NA
ASSLWQSEDGYT
>TRBJ2-1|TRBV9|NA
ASSDAPGLAGVDYNEQF
>TRBJ2-1|TRBV11-1|few
ASSHGDSPSNEQF
>TRBJ2-3|TRBV14|NA
ASSQDGGDYTDTQY
>TRBJ1-5|TRBV19|NA
ASTGPYSNQPQH
>TRBJ2-2|TRBV5-6|once
ASSFGPIPQMNTGELF
>TRBJ2-7|TRBV5-1|NA
ASSLGPSGGYTYEQY
>TRBJ1-5|TRBV19|NA
ASSRTGGPQPQH
>TRBJ1-2|TRBV9|few
ASSPLGRAYGYT
>TRBJ2-3|TRBV20-1|few
SARRRGPQDTQY
>TRBJ1-3|TRBV4-1|few
ASSQDRRMWGVKGNTIY
>TRBJ2-1|TRBV15|NA
ATSRSEDEQF
>TRBJ2-1|TRBV5-1|many
ASSRSYNEQF
>TRBJ2-2|TRBV12-3/TRBV12-4|few
ASSPTSGDGELF
>TRBJ2-2|TRBV5-5|many
ASSFRDRSTGELF
>TRBJ2-5|TRBV20-1|few
SAPRSGQETQY
>TRBJ2-6|TRBV13|NA
ASSLDPSNSGANVLT
>TRBJ2-6|TRBV19|NA
GTRAAGANVLT
>TRBJ2-1|TRBV7-3|many
ASSPKGGNEQF
>TRBJ1-1|TRBV2|NA
ASRGALRRAMNTEAF
>TRBJ1-2|TRBV29-1|few
SVGDRDGYGYT
>TRBJ2-1|TRBV5-1|NA
ASSWQGEAEQF
>TRBJ2-1|TRBV7-7|few
ASSLGASGTGEQF
>TRBJ2-5|TRBV6-2/TRBV6-3|few
ASSYLSVSPEQETQY
>TRBJ2-1|TRBV11-3|many
ASSLGGRAYNEQF